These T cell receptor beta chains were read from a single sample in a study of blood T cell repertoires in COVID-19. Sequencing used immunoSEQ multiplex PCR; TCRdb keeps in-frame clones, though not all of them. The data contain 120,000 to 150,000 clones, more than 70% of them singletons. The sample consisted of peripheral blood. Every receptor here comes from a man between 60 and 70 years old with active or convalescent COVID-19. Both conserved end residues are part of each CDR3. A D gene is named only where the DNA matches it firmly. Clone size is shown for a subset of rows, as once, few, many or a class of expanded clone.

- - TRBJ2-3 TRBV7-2 TGTGCCAGCAGCTTAGAGAGGGGTGGAGGGGTTGATACGCAGTATTTT CASSLERGGGVDTQYF
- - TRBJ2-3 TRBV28 TGTGCCAGCAGTCGCTCCAGCGGGCCCACAGATACGCAGTATTTT CASSRSSGPTDTQYF
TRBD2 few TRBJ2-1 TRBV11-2 TGTGCCAGCAGCCTTAGCGGGAGGATTCAGAATGAGCAGTTCTTC CASSLSGRIQNEQFF
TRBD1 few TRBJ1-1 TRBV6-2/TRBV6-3 TGTGCCAGCACCCCACTGAGGGACAGGGGTGATCGTGAAGCTTTCTTT CASTPLRDRGDREAFF
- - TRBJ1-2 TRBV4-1 TGCGCCAGCAGCCAGGCTATGGGGCAACGGAGTTATGGCTACACCTTC CASSQAMGQRSYGYTF
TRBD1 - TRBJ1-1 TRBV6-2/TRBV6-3 TGTGCCAGCAGTCCGACACGGGACAGCCTATATAGGGCTTTCTTT CASSPTRDSLYRAFF
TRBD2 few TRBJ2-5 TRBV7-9 TGTGCCACCGAAAAGGGCGGGAGGGCCGGAGAGACCCAGTACTTC CATEKGGRAGETQYF
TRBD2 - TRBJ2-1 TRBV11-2 TGTGCCAGCAGCTTCCGTGCGGGAGCTATTAGGAATGAGCAGTTCTTC CASSFRAGAIRNEQFF
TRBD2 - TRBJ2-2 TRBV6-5 TGTGCCAGCAGCCGGGACGGGGGGGACGGGGAGCTGTTTTTT CASSRDGGDGELFF
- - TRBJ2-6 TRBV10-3 TGTGCCATCAGTGATGCCGGTGGGGCCAACGTCCTGACTTTC CAISDAGGANVLTF
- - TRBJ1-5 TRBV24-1 TGTGCCACCAGTGATTCGAAGAGAAGCAATCAGCCCCAGCATTTT CATSDSKRSNQPQHF
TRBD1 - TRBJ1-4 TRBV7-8 TGTGCCAGCAGTTTAGTGGGACAGGGAGGGATGGGTGAAAAACTGTTTTTT CASSLVGQGGMGEKLFF
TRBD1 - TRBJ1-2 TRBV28 TGTGCCAGCAGTTCAACCGACAGGGTAGCGGTACGCTACACCTTC CASSSTDRVAVRYTF
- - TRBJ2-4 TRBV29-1 TGCAGCGTTGATCCAGGGGAAGGCATTCAGTACTTC CSVDPGEGIQYF
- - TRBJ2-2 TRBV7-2 TGTGCCAGCAGCTCGGGATCGACCGACACCGGGGAGCTGTTTTTT CASSSGSTDTGELFF
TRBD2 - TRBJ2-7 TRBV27 TGTGCCAGCAGTCCCCTAGCGGTGCTCTACGAGCAGTACTTC CASSPLAVLYEQYF
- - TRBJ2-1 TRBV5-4 TGTGCCAGCAGCCCACAAGGAACTACCTACAATGAGCAGTTCTTC CASSPQGTTYNEQFF
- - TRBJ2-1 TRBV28 TGTGCCAGCAGTAGCGGCGTGGAAGCCTATGACAATGAGCAGTTCTTC CASSSGVEAYDNEQFF
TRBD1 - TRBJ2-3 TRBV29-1 TGCAGCGCAACACAGGGGGCCGGACGAGATACGCAGTATTTT CSATQGAGRDTQYF
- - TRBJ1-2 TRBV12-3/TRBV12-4 TGTGCCAGCAGCCTCGGGTTAAGGGGCGGCTACACCTTC CASSLGLRGGYTF
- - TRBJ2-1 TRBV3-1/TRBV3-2 TGTGCCAGCAGCCAGGCGGGGGCGCGGGAGCAGTTCTTC CASSQAGAREQFF
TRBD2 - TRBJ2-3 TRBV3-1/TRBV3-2 TGTGCCAGCAGCCAAGATTACCGGACTAGCGGGAGGACAGATACGCAGTATTTT CASSQDYRTSGRTDTQYF
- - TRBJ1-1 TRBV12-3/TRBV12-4 TGTGCCAGCAGCTGGAACACTGAAGCTTTCTTT CASSWNTEAFF
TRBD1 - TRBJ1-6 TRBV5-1 TGCGCCAGCAGCTTGAGAGGGGGCCATAATTCACCCCTCCACTTT CASSLRGGHNSPLHF
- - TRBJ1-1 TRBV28 TGTGCCAGCAGTTCCCAGGGTGTCACTGAAGCTTTCTTT CASSSQGVTEAFF
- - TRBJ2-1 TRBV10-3 TGTGCCATCAGTGAGGTAATGGCAGGGGTCAATGAGCAGTTCTTC CAISEVMAGVNEQFF